This T cell receptor (beta chain) was profiled in a study of metastatic and nonmetastatic thyroid tumors (dated by TCRdb to about 2020). Notes on the research overall: For patients with malignant and with benign thyroid disease, the researchers compared repertoires between peripheral blood samples and tumor or nodule tissue samples. General findings and caveats noted by the study authors: TCR beta diversity was reported as significantly higher in malignant tumors than in benign nodules, in both blood and tumor samples.

To note about this clone: Its antigen specificity is not known. This may be a read error: a much more frequent sequence differs by one nucleotide.

The CDR3 has 16 amino acids, counting the end cysteine and phenylalanine. Only the CDR3 DNA stays, 48 bases, in frame from base 1. V and J are truncated by 0 bases and 0 bases respectively, leaving an intervening sequence of 10 bases. Taken from the germline V gene, the CDR1 and CDR2 loops are SGHDN and FVKESK. The protocol used for the library was PCR. The sequencer was an Illumina HiSeq 4000. High-throughput sequencing was used to profile the CDR3 region of the TCR beta-chain in every patient. As for the authors' bioinformatics: Drawing on CDR3 differences between clinicopathological groups, the researchers built a classifier meant to tell apart patients with distant-metastatic papillary thyroid cancer. To measure repertoire diversity the researchers used the Shannon index, while the Morisita-Horn index served to gauge how similar the tumor and blood repertoires were. The public reads were reprocessed in TCRdb via fastp at Q25 and MiXCR, keeping in-frame beta chains. The V and J calls were determined by TCRdb, not by the authors. Across this sample there are tens of thousands of clones, with around a quarter seen only once. Approximately 3.5% of the sample goes to the ten largest clones.

Before undergoing thyroid surgery, none of the patients had been given any kind of treatment. Using T-cell receptor beta sequencing, the study looked back at clinical samples from patients collected from the early 2010s to the late 2010s. The rearrangement joined TRBV14 to TRBJ2-3; TRBD1 is a weak D gene call, 6 bases matching. The sample was blood. The receptor was derived from a male donor with papillary thyroid cancer or a benign thyroid nodule (not recorded which). Some clones in this sample may be carry-over from other donors' samples. The CDR3 has the sequence CASSQENRASTDTQYF. The DNA sequence is given as TGTGCCAGCAGCCAAGAGAACAGGGCCAGCACAGATACGCAGTATTTT.